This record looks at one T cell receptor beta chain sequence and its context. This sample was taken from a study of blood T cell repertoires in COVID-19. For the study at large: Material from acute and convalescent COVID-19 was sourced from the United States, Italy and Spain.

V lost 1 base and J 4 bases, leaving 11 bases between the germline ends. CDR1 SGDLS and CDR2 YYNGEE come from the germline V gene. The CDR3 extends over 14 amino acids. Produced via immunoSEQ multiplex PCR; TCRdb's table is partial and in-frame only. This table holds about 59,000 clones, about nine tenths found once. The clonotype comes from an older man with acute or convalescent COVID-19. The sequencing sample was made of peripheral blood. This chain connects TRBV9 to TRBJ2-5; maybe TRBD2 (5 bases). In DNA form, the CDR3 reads TGTGCCAGCAGCGTAAGAGGGTTTGGAGAGACCCAGTACTTC. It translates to CASSVRGFGETQYF.